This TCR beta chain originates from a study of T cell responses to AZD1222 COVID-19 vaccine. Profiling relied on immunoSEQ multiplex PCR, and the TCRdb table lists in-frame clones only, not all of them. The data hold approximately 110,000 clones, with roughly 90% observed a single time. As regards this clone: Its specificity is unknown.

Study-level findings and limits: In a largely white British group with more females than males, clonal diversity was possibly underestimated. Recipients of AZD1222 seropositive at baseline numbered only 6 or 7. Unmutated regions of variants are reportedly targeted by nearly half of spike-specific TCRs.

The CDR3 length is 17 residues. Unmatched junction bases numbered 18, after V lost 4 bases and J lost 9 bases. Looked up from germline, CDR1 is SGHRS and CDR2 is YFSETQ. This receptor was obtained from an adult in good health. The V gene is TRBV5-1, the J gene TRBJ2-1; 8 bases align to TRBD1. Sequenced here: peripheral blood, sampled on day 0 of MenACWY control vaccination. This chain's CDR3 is CASSTRTGWPPAGEQFF. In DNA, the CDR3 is TGCGCCAGCAGCACCCGGACAGGGTGGCCACCCGCGGGTGAGCAGTTCTTC.